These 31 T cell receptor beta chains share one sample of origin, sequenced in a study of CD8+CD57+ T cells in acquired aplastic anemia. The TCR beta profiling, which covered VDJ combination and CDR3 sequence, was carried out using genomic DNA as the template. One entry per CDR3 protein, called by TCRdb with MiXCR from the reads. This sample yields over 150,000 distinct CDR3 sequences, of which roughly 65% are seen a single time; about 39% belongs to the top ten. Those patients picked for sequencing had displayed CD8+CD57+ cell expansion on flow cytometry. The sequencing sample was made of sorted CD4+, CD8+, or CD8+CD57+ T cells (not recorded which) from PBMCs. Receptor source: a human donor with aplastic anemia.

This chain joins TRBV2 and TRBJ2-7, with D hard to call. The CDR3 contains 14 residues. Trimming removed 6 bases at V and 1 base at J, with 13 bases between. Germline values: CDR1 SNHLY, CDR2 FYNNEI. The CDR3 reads CASRARMMSYEQYF. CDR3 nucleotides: TGTGCCAGCAGAGCCCGGATGATGTCCTACGAGCAGTACTTC.

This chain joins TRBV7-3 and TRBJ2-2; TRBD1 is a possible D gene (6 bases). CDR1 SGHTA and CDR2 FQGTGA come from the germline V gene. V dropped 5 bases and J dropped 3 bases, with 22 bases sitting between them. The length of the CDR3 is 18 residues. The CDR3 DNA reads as TGTGCCAGCAGCCCGCGAACAGGGTACGATGGCTACACCGGGGAGCTGTTTTTT. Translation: CASSPRTGYDGYTGELFF.

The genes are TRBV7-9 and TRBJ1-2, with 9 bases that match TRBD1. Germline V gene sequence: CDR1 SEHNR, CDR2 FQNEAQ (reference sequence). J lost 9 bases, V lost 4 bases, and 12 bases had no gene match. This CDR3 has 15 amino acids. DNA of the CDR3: TGTGCCAGCAGCTCCCAGACAGGGGGACCCAAGCGCTACACCTTC. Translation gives CASSSQTGGPKRYTF. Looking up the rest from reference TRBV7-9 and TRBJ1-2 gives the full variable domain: DTGVSQNPRHKITKRGQNVTFRCDPISEHNRLYWYRQTLGQGPEFLTYFQNEAQLEKSRLLSDRFSAERPKGSFSTLEIQRTEQGDSAMYLCASSSQTGGPKRYTFGSGTRLTVV.

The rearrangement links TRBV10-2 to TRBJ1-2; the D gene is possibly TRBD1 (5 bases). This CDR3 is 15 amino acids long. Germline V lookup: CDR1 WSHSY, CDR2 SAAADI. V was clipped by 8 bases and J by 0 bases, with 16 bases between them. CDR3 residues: CASGGDPITNYGYTF. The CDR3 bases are TGCGCCAGCGGGGGGGATCCGATAACTAACTATGGCTACACCTTC.

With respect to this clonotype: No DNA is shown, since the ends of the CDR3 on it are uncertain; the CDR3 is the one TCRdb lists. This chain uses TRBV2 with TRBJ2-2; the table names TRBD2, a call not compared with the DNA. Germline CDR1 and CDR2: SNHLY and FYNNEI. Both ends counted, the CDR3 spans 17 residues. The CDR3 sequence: CASSVRDYEQYFGELFF.

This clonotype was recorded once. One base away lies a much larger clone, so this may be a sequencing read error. This CDR3 is CASSRDSSPLRDDQYF. The CDR3 bases are TGTGCCAGCAGCCGGGACTCGTCCCCTCTACGCGACGATCAGTACTTC. The chain has TRBV5-4 and TRBJ2-7, with a possible D match to TRBD2 (6 bases). CDR3 length: 16 amino acids. The germline gives CDR1 SGHNT, CDR2 YYREEE (reference sequence).

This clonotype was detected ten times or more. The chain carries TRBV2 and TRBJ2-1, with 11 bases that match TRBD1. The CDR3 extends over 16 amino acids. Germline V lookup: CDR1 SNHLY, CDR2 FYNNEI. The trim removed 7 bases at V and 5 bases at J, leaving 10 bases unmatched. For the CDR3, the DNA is TGTGCCAGCACCTACCTCCGGGACAGGGGGAACAATGAGCAGTTCTTC. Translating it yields CASTYLRDRGNNEQFF.

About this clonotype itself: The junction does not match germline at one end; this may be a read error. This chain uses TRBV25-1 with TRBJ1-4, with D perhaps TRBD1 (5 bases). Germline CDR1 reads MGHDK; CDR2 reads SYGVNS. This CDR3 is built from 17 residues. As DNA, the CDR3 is TGTGCCCGCAGTGAAAGCTTTGGGGCATGGACTAATGAAAAACTGTTTTTT. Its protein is CARSESFGAWTNEKLFF.

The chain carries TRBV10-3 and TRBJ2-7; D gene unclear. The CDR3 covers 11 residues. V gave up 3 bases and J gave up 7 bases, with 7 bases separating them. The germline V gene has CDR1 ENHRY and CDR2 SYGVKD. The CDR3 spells CAISDREEQYF. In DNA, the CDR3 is TGTGCCATCAGTGACCGAGAAGAGCAGTACTTC.

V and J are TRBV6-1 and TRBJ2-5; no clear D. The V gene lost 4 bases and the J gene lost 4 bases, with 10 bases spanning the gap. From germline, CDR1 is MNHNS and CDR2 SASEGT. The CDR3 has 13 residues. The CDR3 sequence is CASSAQVRETQYF. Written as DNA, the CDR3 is TGTGCCAGCAGTGCCCAGGTACGAGAGACCCAGTACTTC.

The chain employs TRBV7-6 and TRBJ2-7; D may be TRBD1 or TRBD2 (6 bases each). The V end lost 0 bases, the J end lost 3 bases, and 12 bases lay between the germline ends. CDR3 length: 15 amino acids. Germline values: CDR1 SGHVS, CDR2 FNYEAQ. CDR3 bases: TGTGCCAGCAGCTTAGCGGGGGGCGCGAACTACGAGCAGTACTTC. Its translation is CASSLAGGANYEQYF. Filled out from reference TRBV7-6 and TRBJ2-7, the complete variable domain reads GAGVSQSPRYKVTKRGQDVALRCDPISGHVSLYWYRQALGQGPEFLTYFNYEAQQDKSGLPNDRFSAERPEGSISTLTIQRTEQRDSAMYRCASSLAGGANYEQYFGPGTRLTVT.

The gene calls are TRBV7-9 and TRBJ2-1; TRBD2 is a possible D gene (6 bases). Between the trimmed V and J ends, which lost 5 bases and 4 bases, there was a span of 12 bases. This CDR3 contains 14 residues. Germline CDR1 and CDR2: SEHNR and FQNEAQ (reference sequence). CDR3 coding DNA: TGTGCCAGCAGCCTGATAGGGACTTACAATGAGCAGTTCTTC. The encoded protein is CASSLIGTYNEQFF. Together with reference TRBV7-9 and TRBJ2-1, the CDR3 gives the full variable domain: DTGVSQNPRHKITKRGQNVTFRCDPISEHNRLYWYRQTLGQGPEFLTYFQNEAQLEKSRLLSDRFSAERPKGSFSTLEIQRTEQGDSAMYLCASSLIGTYNEQFFGPGTRLTVL.

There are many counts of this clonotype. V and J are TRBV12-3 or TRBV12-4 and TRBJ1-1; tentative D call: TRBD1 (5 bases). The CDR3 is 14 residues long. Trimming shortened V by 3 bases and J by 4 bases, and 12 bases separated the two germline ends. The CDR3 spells CASSFAGLPTEAFF. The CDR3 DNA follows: TGTGCCAGCAGTTTCGCGGGGCTCCCCACTGAAGCTTTCTTT.

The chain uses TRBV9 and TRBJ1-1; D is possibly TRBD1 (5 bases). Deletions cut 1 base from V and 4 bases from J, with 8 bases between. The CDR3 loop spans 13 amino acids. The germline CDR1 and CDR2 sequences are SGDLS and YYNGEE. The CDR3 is CASSVIQGTEAFF. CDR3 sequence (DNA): TGTGCCAGCAGCGTAATTCAGGGCACTGAAGCTTTCTTT. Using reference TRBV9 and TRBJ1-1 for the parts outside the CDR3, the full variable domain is DSGVTQTPKHLITATGQRVTLRCSPRSGDLSVYWYQQSLDQGLQFLIQYYNGEERAKGNILERFSAQQFPDLHSELNLSSLELGDSALYFCASSVIQGTEAFFGQGTRLTVV.

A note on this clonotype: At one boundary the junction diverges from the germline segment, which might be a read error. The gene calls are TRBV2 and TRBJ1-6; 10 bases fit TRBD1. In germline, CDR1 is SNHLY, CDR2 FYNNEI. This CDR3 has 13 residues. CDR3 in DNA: TGTGCCAACCGGGACAGGGGCATTTCACCCCTTCACTTT. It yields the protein CANRDRGISPLHF.

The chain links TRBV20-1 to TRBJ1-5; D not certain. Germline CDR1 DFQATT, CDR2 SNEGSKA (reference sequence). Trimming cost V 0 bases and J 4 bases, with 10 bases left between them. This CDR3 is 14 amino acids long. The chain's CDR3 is CSARDRRGNQPQHF. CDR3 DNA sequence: TGCAGTGCTAGAGATCGACGGGGAAATCAGCCCCAGCATTTT.

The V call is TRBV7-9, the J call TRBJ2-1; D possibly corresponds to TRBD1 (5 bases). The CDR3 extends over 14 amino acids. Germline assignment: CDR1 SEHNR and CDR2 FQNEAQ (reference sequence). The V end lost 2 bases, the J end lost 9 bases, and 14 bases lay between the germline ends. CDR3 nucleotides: TGTGCCAGCAGCTTAACATCGGACATGGTTGAGCAGTTCTTC. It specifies CASSLTSDMVEQFF.

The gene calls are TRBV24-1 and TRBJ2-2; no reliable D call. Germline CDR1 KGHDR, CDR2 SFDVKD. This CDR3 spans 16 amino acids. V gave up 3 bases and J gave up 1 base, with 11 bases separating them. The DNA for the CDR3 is TGTGCCACCAGTGATGCCGGGCCAATGAACACCGGGGAGCTGTTTTTT. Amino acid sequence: CATSDAGPMNTGELFF.

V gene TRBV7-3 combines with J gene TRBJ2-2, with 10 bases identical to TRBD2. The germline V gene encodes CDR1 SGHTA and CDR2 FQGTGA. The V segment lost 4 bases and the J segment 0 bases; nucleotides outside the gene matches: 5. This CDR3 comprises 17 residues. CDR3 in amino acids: CASSSLAGHTNTGELFF. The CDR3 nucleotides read TGTGCCAGCAGCTCACTAGCGGGGCACACGAACACCGGGGAGCTGTTTTTT. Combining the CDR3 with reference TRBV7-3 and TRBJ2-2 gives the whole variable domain GAGVSQTPSNKVTEKGKYVELRCDPISGHTALYWYRQSLGQGPEFLIYFQGTGAADDSGLPNDRFFAVRPEGSVSTLKIQRTERGDSAVYLCASSSLAGHTNTGELFFGEGSRLTVL.

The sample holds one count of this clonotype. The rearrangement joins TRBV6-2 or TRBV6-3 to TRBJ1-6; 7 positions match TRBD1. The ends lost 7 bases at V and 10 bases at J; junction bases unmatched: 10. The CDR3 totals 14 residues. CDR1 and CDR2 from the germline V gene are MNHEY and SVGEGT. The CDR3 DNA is TGTGCCAGCAACTTGGACAGGAGCGGATCACCCCTCCACTTT. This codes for CASNLDRSGSPLHF.

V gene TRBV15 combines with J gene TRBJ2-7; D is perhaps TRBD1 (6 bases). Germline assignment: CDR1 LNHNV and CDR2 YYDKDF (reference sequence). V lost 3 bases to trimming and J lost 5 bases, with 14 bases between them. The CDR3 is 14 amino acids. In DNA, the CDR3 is TGTGCCACCAGCAGGGGTTTAGGGGGTGACGAGCAGTACTTC. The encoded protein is CATSRGLGGDEQYF.

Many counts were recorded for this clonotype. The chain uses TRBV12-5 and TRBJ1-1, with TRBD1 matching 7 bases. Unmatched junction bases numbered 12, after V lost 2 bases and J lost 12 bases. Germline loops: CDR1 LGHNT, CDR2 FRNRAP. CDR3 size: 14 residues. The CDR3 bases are TGTGCTAGTGGTTTGCCCCGACAGGGAATAAAAACTTTCTTT. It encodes CASGLPRQGIKTFF.

DNA for the CDR3: TGTGCCAGCACCGTTAGCGGGAGTAGGCGGGAGACCCAGTACTTC. Translation gives CASTVSGSRRETQYF. The chain combines TRBV7-2 with TRBJ2-5, with TRBD2 identical over 9 bases. CDR1 is SGHTA, CDR2 FQGNSA, per germline. The CDR3 runs 15 residues. V lost 7 bases to trimming and J lost 5 bases; unmatched junction nucleotides: 11.

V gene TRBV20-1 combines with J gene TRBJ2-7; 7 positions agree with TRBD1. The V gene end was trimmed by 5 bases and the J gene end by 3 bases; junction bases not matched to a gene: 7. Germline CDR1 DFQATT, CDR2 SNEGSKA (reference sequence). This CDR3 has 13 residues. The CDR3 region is CSAARTGSYEQYF. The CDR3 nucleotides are TGCAGTGCTGCACGGACAGGCAGCTACGAGCAGTACTTC.

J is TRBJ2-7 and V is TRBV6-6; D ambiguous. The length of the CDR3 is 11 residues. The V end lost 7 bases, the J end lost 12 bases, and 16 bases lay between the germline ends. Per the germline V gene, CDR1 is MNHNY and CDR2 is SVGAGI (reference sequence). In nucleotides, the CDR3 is TGTGCCAGCAATCTGGCCCTTCGGACGTACTTC. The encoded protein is CASNLALRTYF.

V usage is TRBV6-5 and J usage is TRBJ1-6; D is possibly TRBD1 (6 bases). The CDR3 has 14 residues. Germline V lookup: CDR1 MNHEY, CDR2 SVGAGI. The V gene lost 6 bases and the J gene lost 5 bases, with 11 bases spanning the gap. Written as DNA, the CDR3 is TGTGCCAGCAGGCGGACAGTCAATAATTCACCCCTCCACTTT. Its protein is CASRRTVNNSPLHF.

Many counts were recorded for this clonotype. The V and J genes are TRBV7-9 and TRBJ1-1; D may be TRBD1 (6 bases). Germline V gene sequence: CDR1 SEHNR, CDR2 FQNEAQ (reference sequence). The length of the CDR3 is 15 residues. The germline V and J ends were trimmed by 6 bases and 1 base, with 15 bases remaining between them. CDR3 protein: CASSHRGGSNTEAFF. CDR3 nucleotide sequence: TGTGCCAGCAGTCATAGGGGGGGTTCGAACACTGAAGCTTTCTTT.

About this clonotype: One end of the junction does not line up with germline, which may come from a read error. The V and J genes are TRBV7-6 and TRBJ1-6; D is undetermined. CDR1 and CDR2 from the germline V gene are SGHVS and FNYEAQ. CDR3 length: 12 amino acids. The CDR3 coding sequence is TGTACCAGCAGCCGCGGTAATTCACCCCCCCACTTT. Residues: CTSSRGNSPPHF.

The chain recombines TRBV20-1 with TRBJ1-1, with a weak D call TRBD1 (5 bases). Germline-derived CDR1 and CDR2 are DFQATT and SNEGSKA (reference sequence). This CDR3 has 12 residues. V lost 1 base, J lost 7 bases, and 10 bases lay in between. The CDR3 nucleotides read TGCAGTGCTAGAGTAGGTGACAGTGAAGCTTTCTTT. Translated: CSARVGDSEAFF.

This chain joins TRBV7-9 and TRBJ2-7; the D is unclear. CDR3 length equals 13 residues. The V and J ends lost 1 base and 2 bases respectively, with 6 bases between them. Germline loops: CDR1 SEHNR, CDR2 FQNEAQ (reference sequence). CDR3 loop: CASSLDSTYEQYF. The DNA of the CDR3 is TGTGCCAGCAGCTTAGACAGTACCTACGAGCAGTACTTC.

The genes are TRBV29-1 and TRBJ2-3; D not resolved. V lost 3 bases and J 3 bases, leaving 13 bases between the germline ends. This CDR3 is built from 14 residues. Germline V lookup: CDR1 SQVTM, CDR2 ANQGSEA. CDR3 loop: CSVEMTPHTDTQYF. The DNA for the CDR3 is TGCAGCGTTGAGATGACACCGCATACAGATACGCAGTATTTT.